This T cell receptor (beta chain) came from a study of OX40 agonist ivuxolimab in advanced cancers. On the study more broadly: Partial responses, seen in three patients, involved one hepatocellular carcinoma and two cutaneous melanomas.

Turning to this clone: Its cognate antigen is unknown.

The CDR3 has 13 residues. Germline V gives CDR1 GTSNPN, CDR2 SVGIG (reference sequence). The J segment lost 5 bases and the V segment lost 3 bases, leaving 6 bases of the junction unmatched. TCRdb's copy holds only in-frame clones and misses some; the assay was immunoSEQ multiplex PCR. In the table there are roughly 80,000 clones, around four fifths of which are singletons. Study-level points and caveats: A proportion of nonresponders additionally exhibited low normalized T-cell clonal expansion. More expanded clones were found, on average, in CD8+ than in CD4+ T cells. CD4+ and CD8+ blood T cells expanded clonally by week 6 at 0.1 to 3.0 mg/kg.

This specimen consisted of CD4+ or CD8+ T cells sorted from blood, obtained in a trial of the OX40 agonist ivuxolimab. This chain connects TRBV30 to TRBJ1-1; 7 bases are shared with TRBD1. This sequence originates from an adult with an advanced solid tumor such as melanoma, head and neck, liver or kidney cancer. The CDR3, as DNA: TGTGCCTGGAGCCACGCAGGGGGGACTGAAGCTTTCTTT. This translates into CAWSHAGGTEAFF.